The text below deals with one TCR beta chain. Caucasian adults living in Nashville, Tennessee, provided all samples. Division of CD4+ cells produced a CD45RA+ naive subset and a CD45RA-negative memory subset. This sample is part of a study of shared clonotypes between healthy human individuals. V dropped 4 bases and J dropped 0; count of bases not matched to a gene: 7. Germline-derived CDR1 and CDR2 are SGHDN and FVKESK. The CDR3 extends over 17 amino acids. Under the authors' procedure: Quality scores were absent from the junction-only immunoSEQ sequences, so filtering differed. Produced via immunoSEQ multiplex PCR; TCRdb's table is partial and in-frame only. The V and J calls and clone size come from that table; D and trimming were worked out from the DNA. The sample yields more than 1,200,000 clones, 97% to 99% seen once.

The genes are TRBV14 and TRBJ1-3, with TRBD1 matching 9 bases. This sequence was found in a young man in good health. Sequenced material: naive CD4+ T cells sorted from blood. The subset denotes: CD45RA+ positively selected. CDR3 DNA sequence: TGTGCCAGCAGCCTACAGACAGGGGGGATCTCTGGAAACACCATATATTTT. This gives the protein CASSLQTGGISGNTIYF.